The clone carrying this TCR beta chain was counted only a few times. Antigen: not known. The data were taken from a study of identical twins. General observations from the study: The same donors were not followed; conclusions instead depended on cross-sectional statistical analysis. Within monozygotic twins, out-of-frame TCR alpha sharing was underestimated by the models. There were fewer insertions in abundant cord blood beta clonotypes, but memory repertoires showed no such pattern.

V lost 7 bases and J lost 5, with 17 bases in between. The CDR3 is 13 amino acids. The V gene's germline CDR1 is SQVTM and CDR2 ANQGSEA. A universal primer site came from template switching; cDNA carried unique molecular identifiers. TCRdb re-derived calls from the 5' RACE reads in MiXCR, one entry per CDR3 protein. Of 1,800,000 or so distinct CDR3 sequences listed, more than 30% were seen once; the top ten hold about 0.27%. The chain links TRBV29-1 to TRBJ1-2, with no clear D. Material for sequencing was cord blood. This TCR derives from a newborn girl in good health. CDR3 sequence: CSAVPDGIYGYTF. CDR3 in DNA: TGCAGCGCAGTACCGGACGGAATTTATGGCTACACCTTC.